This is a list of T cell receptor beta chains from one sample in a study of shared clonotypes between healthy human individuals. Sequencing was performed with immunoSEQ multiplex PCR; in TCRdb, only in-frame clones are kept and a portion is missing. The data hold around 1,100,000 clones, with about 80% observed a single time. The specimen was memory CD4+ T cells from PBMCs. The receptors were sampled from a man between 18 and 35 years old in good health. Some clones in this sample may be carry-over from other donors' samples. CDR3s include the opening cysteine and the closing phenylalanine or tryptophan. The order of the fields is clone size, V gene, J gene, D gene, CDR3 protein, CDR3 DNA. The D gene is left open where the match is weak. Not every row has a clone size; where given, it reads once, few, many or a size class.

>-|TRBV11-2|TRBJ1-2|TRBD1
CASSLGQSLNLNYGYTF
TGTGCCAGCAGCTTGGGACAGAGCCTTAACCTTAACTATGGCTACACCTTC
>-|TRBV5-5|TRBJ1-2|-
CASSFSQLYGYTF
TGTGCCAGCAGCTTCAGTCAGCTGTATGGCTACACCTTC
>-|TRBV28|TRBJ1-2|-
CASSSLTNYGYTF
TGTGCCAGCAGTTCCCTTACTAACTATGGCTACACCTTC
>once|TRBV9|TRBJ2-1|TRBD2
CASSVVGSGSLVYNEQFF
TGTGCCAGCAGCGTAGTGGGTAGCGGGTCCTTAGTCTACAATGAGCAGTTCTTC
>-|TRBV5-1|TRBJ2-1|-
CASSRRVSEQFF
TGCGCCAGCAGCCGCAGGGTTTCTGAGCAGTTCTTC
>-|TRBV18|TRBJ2-3|-
CASSPRFIGAGILEDTQYF
TGTGCCAGCTCACCACGGTTTATAGGAGCAGGGATCCTTGAAGATACGCAGTATTTT
>-|TRBV7-3|TRBJ2-1|TRBD2
CASSLLAGGTLQFF
TGTGCCAGCAGCTTATTAGCGGGAGGGACCTTGCAGTTCTTC
>-|TRBV28|TRBJ2-3|-
CASSWAGSFTDTQYF
TGTGCCAGCAGTTGGGCAGGATCCTTCACAGATACGCAGTATTTT
>-|TRBV30|TRBJ2-5|-
CAWRARETQYF
TGTGCCTGGAGGGCCCGGGAGACCCAGTACTTC
>-|TRBV28|TRBJ2-7|-
CASTKTGITAYEQYF
TGTGCCAGCACTAAGACAGGTATTACCGCCTACGAGCAGTACTTC
>-|TRBV18|TRBJ2-7|TRBD1
CASSLLGQAYEQYF
TGTGCCAGCTCACTGTTGGGACAGGCTTACGAGCAGTACTTC
>few|TRBV7-3|TRBJ2-1|TRBD2
CASSPGLADNEQFF
TGTGCCAGCAGCCCCGGACTAGCGGACAATGAGCAGTTCTTC
>-|TRBV30|TRBJ2-1|TRBD2
CAWSSSGYNEQFF
TGTGCCTGGAGCTCTAGCGGGTACAATGAGCAGTTCTTC
>-|TRBV7-2|TRBJ1-3|-
CASSLGVGAGNTIYF
TGTGCCAGCAGCTTAGGGGTTGGTGCTGGAAACACCATATATTTT
>many|TRBV4-1|TRBJ2-7|-
CASSNTGTTTYEQYF
TGCGCCAGCAGCAACACCGGGACAACGACCTACGAGCAGTACTTC
>once|TRBV4-1|TRBJ2-5|-
CASSKTEGETQYF
TGCGCCAGCAGCAAGACCGAGGGGGAGACCCAGTACTTC
>-|TRBV7-9|TRBJ2-3|-
CASSLGGVGRATDTQYF
TGTGCCAGCAGCTTAGGGGGAGTAGGCAGGGCCACAGATACGCAGTATTTT
>-|TRBV2|TRBJ1-5|-
CASSWSRYTPLSNQPQHF
TGTGCCAGCAGTTGGTCCAGGTACACCCCGCTTAGCAATCAGCCCCAGCATTTT
>-|TRBV27|TRBJ1-4|-
CASSQTGYDEKLFF
TGTGCCAGCAGTCAAACAGGGTATGACGAAAAACTGTTTTTT
>few|TRBV9|TRBJ2-1|-
CASSVVGVSGNEQFF
TGTGCCAGCAGCGTAGTGGGAGTGAGCGGGAATGAGCAGTTCTTC
>-|TRBV7-9|TRBJ2-1|TRBD2
CASSSRLAGYNEQFF
TGTGCCAGCAGCTCTAGACTAGCGGGGTACAATGAGCAGTTCTTC
>-|TRBV7-6|TRBJ2-3|-
CASSTGPTDTQYF
TGTGCCAGCAGCACTGGACCAACAGATACGCAGTATTTT
>-|TRBV11-2|TRBJ2-7|-
CASSLDPWPSYEQYF
TGTGCCAGCAGCTTAGACCCTTGGCCCTCCTACGAGCAGTACTTC
>-|TRBV11-2|TRBJ2-7|-
CASSLVLGLGWGEQYF
TGTGCCAGCAGCTTAGTTCTGGGGCTGGGTTGGGGCGAGCAGTACTTC
>-|TRBV7-2|TRBJ1-3|-
CASSLVTGNTIYF
TGTGCCAGCAGCTTAGTGACTGGAAACACCATATATTTT
>-|TRBV7-3|TRBJ1-3|-
CASSSSSGNTIYF
TGTGCCAGCAGCTCCTCCTCCGGAAACACCATATATTTT
>-|TRBV9|TRBJ1-2|-
CASSVDSTIFLSGYTF
TGTGCCAGCAGCGTAGACAGCACCATATTCCTATCCGGCTACACCTTC